The entry below gives a single T cell receptor beta chain sequence along with its context. Its target is unknown. In germline, CDR1 is SGHVS, CDR2 FNYEAQ. Trimming stripped 2 bases from V and 5 bases from J, with 19 bases between. The CDR3 spans 17 residues. This sample was taken from a study of cytomegalovirus exposure and HLA in healthy donors. Study details: A later analysis reported the same platform for the roughly 120 validation repertoires and the approximately 720 first-cohort repertoires. General study findings and limits: There were 160 or so TCR beta chains listed as cytomegalovirus-associated. Among the CMV-associated chains, three were confirmed in vitro as specific for CMV antigens.

Separate from the approximately 700-subject first cohort was the roughly 120-subject validation cohort, to which the donors belonged. Some clones are missing from TCRdb's copy, which holds only in-frame ones; the method was immunoSEQ multiplex PCR. The sample yields about 180,000 clones, 85% seen once. The TCR was taken from a man younger than 35 in good health and CMV-seropositive. The specimen was PBMCs. The genes are TRBV7-6 and TRBJ2-1; possible D gene TRBD1, 5 bases. CDR3 sequence: CASSLTAGYTRDNEQFF. The CDR3 DNA reads TGTGCCAGCAGCTTAACCGCAGGGTACACAAGGGACAATGAGCAGTTCTTC.